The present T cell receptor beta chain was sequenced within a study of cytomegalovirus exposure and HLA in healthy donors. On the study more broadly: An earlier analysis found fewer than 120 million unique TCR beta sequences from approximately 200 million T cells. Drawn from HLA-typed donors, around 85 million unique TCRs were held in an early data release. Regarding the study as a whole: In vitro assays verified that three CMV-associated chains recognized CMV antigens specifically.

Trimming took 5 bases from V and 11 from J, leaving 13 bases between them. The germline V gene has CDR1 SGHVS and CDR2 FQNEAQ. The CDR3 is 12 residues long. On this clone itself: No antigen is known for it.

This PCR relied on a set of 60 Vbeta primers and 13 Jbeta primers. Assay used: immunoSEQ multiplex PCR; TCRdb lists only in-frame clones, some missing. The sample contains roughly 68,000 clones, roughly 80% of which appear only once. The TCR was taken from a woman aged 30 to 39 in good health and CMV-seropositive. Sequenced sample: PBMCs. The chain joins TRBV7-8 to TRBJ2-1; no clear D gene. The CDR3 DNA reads TGTGCCAGCAGCAGTCTAGGTACGCAGCAGTTCTTC. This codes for CASSSLGTQQFF.